This passage covers 27 T cell receptor beta chains from one sample sequenced in a study of immune evolution from preneoplasia to lung adenocarcinoma (dated by TCRdb to about 2021). The receptor library was made with the immunoSEQ multiplex PCR assay. TCRdb provides this immuneACCESS table in a form limited to in-frame rearrangements. Some clones are lacking; in checked studies, under half of them reflect an unresolved V gene, and why the rest are absent is not known. The sample table holds some 6,100 clones, of which around 85% were seen once. About 3.3% of the sample rests with the top ten. What was sequenced was FFPE invasive lung adenocarcinoma tissue. The cell subset or site label, read with the paper, signifies: frankly invasive lung adenocarcinoma (ADC). The receptors shown here come from a person aged 60 to 70 with lung adenocarcinoma.

CDR3 sequence: CASSDPGQGPDTQYF. The CDR3 DNA is TGTGCCAGCAGTGACCCGGGACAGGGCCCAGATACGCAGTATTTT. The chain has TRBV6-1 and TRBJ2-3, with 9 nucleotides matching TRBD1. The CDR3 runs 15 residues. J gave up 4 bases and V 3 bases, and 5 bases lay outside the gene matches. Per germline, CDR1 MNHNS and CDR2 SASEGT.

The chain recombines TRBV6-5 with TRBJ1-1, with D maybe TRBD1 (5 bases). The CDR3 is 16 residues long. Germline-derived CDR1 and CDR2 are MNHEY and SVGAGI. V was cut by 1 base and J by 5 bases, with 17 bases left in between. In DNA, the CDR3 is TGTGCCAGCAGTTACTACCCCCCGCCAGGGTTAACTGAAGCTTTCTTT. Its protein is CASSYYPPPGLTEAFF.

The chain links TRBV7-6 to TRBJ2-3; no firm D call. The CDR3 sequence is 18 residues long. Germline V gene sequence: CDR1 SGHVS, CDR2 FNYEAQ. V was shortened by 6 bases and J by 0 bases, with 22 bases between the two germline ends. The CDR3 reads CASRLLGSTRQSTDTQYF. The CDR3 coding sequence is TGTGCCAGCAGACTTCTGGGGTCGACGCGGCAGAGCACAGATACGCAGTATTTT.

This sequence joins TRBV27 and TRBJ2-7; TRBD2 matches at 12 bases. The CDR3 is made up of 14 amino acids. Germline-derived CDR1 and CDR2 are MNHEY and SMNVEV (reference sequence). The V segment lost 10 bases and the J segment 5 bases; nucleotides outside the gene matches: 9. The CDR3 DNA reads TGTGCCACCCGAAGACTAGCGGGGGCCCACGAGCAGTACTTC. Translating gives CATRRLAGAHEQYF.

This clone was picked up one time. The chain has TRBV11-2 and TRBJ2-1; D ambiguous. V was clipped by 4 bases and J by 0 bases, with 4 bases between them. Germline V gene lookup returns CDR1 SGHAT and CDR2 FQNNGV. The CDR3 sequence is 13 residues long. CDR3 loop: CASSSSSYNEQFF. CDR3 coding DNA: TGTGCCAGCAGCTCGAGCTCCTACAATGAGCAGTTCTTC.

The chain uses TRBV28 and TRBJ1-4; D not certain. CDR1 is MDHEN and CDR2 is SYDVKM in the germline V gene. The CDR3 consists of 18 residues. Trimming left V 5 bases short and J 4 bases short, with 23 bases between. The CDR3 here is CASSPSFSARRSNEKLFF. As DNA, the CDR3 is TGTGCCAGCAGTCCTTCATTCTCGGCTAGGCGGAGTAATGAAAAACTGTTTTTT.

The J gene is TRBJ2-2, the V gene TRBV5-1, with D perhaps TRBD1 or TRBD2 (5 bases each). The V gene's germline CDR1 is SGHRS and CDR2 YFSETQ. The CDR3 is made up of 17 amino acids. The V end lost 0 bases, the J end lost 0 bases, and 12 bases lay between the germline ends. The CDR3 protein is CASSLGHRDPNTGELFF. In DNA form, the CDR3 reads TGCGCCAGCAGCTTGGGTCACCGGGACCCGAACACCGGGGAGCTGTTTTTT.

This clone showed up just a few times. The chain recombines TRBV6-5 with TRBJ2-3; 13 nucleotides line up with TRBD2. CDR1 and CDR2 (germline): MNHEY, SVGAGI. The CDR3 length is 13 residues. The V gene end was trimmed by 9 bases and the J gene end by 10 bases; junction bases not matched to a gene: 7. CDR3 nucleotide sequence: TGTGCCAGTTGGACTAGCGGGAGATCTGCGCAGTATTTT. Encoded protein: CASWTSGRSAQYF.

CDR3 region: CASSPTGLQETQYF. DNA for the CDR3: TGTGCCAGCAGCCCAACGGGACTCCAAGAGACCCAGTACTTC. The V call is TRBV7-3, the J call TRBJ2-5; tentatively, D is TRBD2 (6 bases). The V gene lost 5 bases and the J gene lost 1 base, with 11 bases spanning the gap. Germline V CDR1 and CDR2: SGHTA, FQGTGA. The CDR3 is 14 residues long.

This clone was counted once. The rearrangement joins TRBV2 to TRBJ1-3; no clear D gene. Germline CDR1 SNHLY, CDR2 FYNNEI. V lost 5 bases and J 4 bases, leaving 9 bases between the germline ends. The CDR3 loop spans 13 amino acids. The CDR3 protein is CASSQDVGNTIYF. The CDR3, as DNA: TGTGCCAGCAGTCAGGACGTCGGAAACACCATATATTTT.

V is TRBV11-3 and J is TRBJ2-5, with D maybe TRBD1 (5 bases). Trimming cost V 1 base and J 7 bases, with 10 bases left between them. This CDR3 has 13 residues. Looked up from germline, CDR1 is SGHNT and CDR2 is YENEEA. The CDR3 sequence is CASSLGGQGTQYF. CDR3 DNA sequence: TGTGCCAGCAGCTTAGGAGGTCAGGGGACCCAGTACTTC.

The chain combines TRBV4-1 with TRBJ1-1; D is uncertain. Germline V CDR1 and CDR2: MGHRA, YSYEKL. The CDR3 runs 15 residues. Trimming cost V 1 base and J 3 bases, with 12 bases left between them. CDR3: CASSQGAEGYTEAFF. CDR3 DNA: TGCGCCAGCAGCCAAGGGGCAGAAGGATACACTGAAGCTTTCTTT.

The chain has TRBV7-3 and TRBJ2-3; TRBD1 matches at 7 bases. This CDR3 contains 15 residues. Germline CDR1 reads SGHTA; CDR2 reads FQGTGA. The V gene end was trimmed by 4 bases and the J gene end by 2 bases; junction bases not matched to a gene: 6. As DNA, the CDR3 is TGTGCCAGCAGCTCACAGGGGCTCCTCACAGATACGCAGTATTTT. It is translated as CASSSQGLLTDTQYF.

With regard to this clone: The sample carries other DNA sequences with the same CDR3. The chain employs TRBV28 and TRBJ2-3; 8 bases are shared with TRBD2. This CDR3 region has 16 residues. Trimming removed 4 bases from V and 0 bases from J; junction bases left unmatched: 6. Germline V gene data show CDR1 as MDHEN and CDR2 as SYDVKM. The CDR3 is CASSSSSGTSTDTQYF. In DNA, the CDR3 is TGTGCCAGCAGTTCTAGTAGCGGGACTAGCACAGATACGCAGTATTTT.

CDR3 sequence reads: CSVEDNWNRVNTEAFF. In DNA, the CDR3 is TGCAGCGTTGAAGATAACTGGAACAGGGTGAACACTGAAGCTTTCTTT. The V call is TRBV29-1, the J call TRBJ1-1, with a tentative D call TRBD1 (6 bases). The CDR3 extends over 16 amino acids. Trimming pared 0 bases from V and 0 bases from J, leaving 14 bases between. Per the germline V gene, CDR1 is SQVTM and CDR2 is ANQGSEA.

The CDR3 sequence is CASAPGLATEQFF. As DNA, the CDR3 is TGTGCCAGCGCTCCGGGACTAGCAACTGAGCAGTTCTTC. The chain links TRBV14 to TRBJ2-1; TRBD2 agrees at 9 bases. CDR1 and CDR2 (germline): SGHDN, FVKESK. Trimming took 8 bases from V and 9 from J; bases not matched to a gene: 8. The CDR3 consists of 13 residues.

The chain uses TRBV28 and TRBJ2-5; the match to TRBD1 covers 7 bases. CDR1 MDHEN and CDR2 SYDVKM come from the germline V gene. This CDR3 comprises 14 residues. Germline trimming cut 5 bases from V and 5 bases from J; bases unmatched to any gene: 8. The CDR3 DNA reads TGTGCCAGCAGTGATACAGGGGAGCTGGAGACCCAGTACTTC. Amino acid sequence: CASSDTGELETQYF.

This clone came up a few times. V is TRBV5-1 and J is TRBJ2-7, with TRBD2 matching 7 bases. Germline V lookup: CDR1 SGHRS, CDR2 YFSETQ. Trimming at V came to 3 bases and at J to 0 bases, leaving 0 bases not matched to a gene. This CDR3 has 13 amino acids. The CDR3 DNA reads as TGCGCCAGCAGCTGGACTAGCTCCTACGAGCAGTACTTC. Translation gives CASSWTSSYEQYF.

This clone was observed a few times. The chain joins TRBV28 to TRBJ2-7; 10 bases align to TRBD2. With 5 bases clipped from V and 4 bases from J, the junction kept 8 bases outside the gene matches. The CDR3 consists of 15 residues. Germline assignment: CDR1 MDHEN and CDR2 SYDVKM. As DNA, the CDR3 is TGTGCCAGCAGTACACCTAGCGGGAGAGTTTACGAGCAGTACTTC. Protein: CASSTPSGRVYEQYF. The entire variable domain, with the rest obtained from reference TRBV28 and TRBJ2-7, is as follows: DVKVTQSSRYLVKRTGEKVFLECVQDMDHENMFWYRQDPGLGLRLIYFSYDVKMKEKGDIPEGYSVSREKKERFSLILESASTNQTSMYLCASSTPSGRVYEQYFGPGTRLTVT.

This sequence joins TRBV4-1 and TRBJ2-7; the match to TRBD2 covers 9 bases. The CDR3 covers 16 residues. With 0 bases clipped from V and 3 bases from J, the junction kept 6 bases outside the gene matches. The V gene's germline CDR1 is MGHRA and CDR2 YSYEKL. Here the CDR3 reads CASSQDGGRANYEQYF. CDR3 coding DNA: TGCGCCAGCAGCCAAGATGGCGGGAGGGCGAACTACGAGCAGTACTTC.

The V and J genes are TRBV19 and TRBJ1-2, with 9 bases matching TRBD1. Germline assignment: CDR1 LNHDA and CDR2 SQIVND (reference sequence). CDR3 length: 14 amino acids. The trim removed 3 bases at V and 8 bases at J, leaving 7 bases unmatched. The CDR3 nucleotides read TGTGCCAGTAGTATCGAACAGGGGGCGCGAGGCTACACCTTC. Encoded protein: CASSIEQGARGYTF.

V is TRBV19 and J is TRBJ1-4; D not resolved. Per the germline V gene, CDR1 is LNHDA and CDR2 is SQIVND (reference sequence). V was shortened by 4 bases and J by 7 bases, with 19 bases between the two germline ends. This CDR3 region has 16 residues. The CDR3: CASSSPGKGSGEKLFF. As DNA, the CDR3 is TGTGCCAGTAGTAGCCCCGGGAAGGGCAGCGGTGAAAAACTGTTTTTT.

The V and J genes are TRBV7-2 and TRBJ2-1; D remains unclear. Trimming cost V 1 base and J 6 bases, with 7 bases left between them. Germline CDR1 reads SGHTA; CDR2 reads FQGNSA. This CDR3 region has 13 residues. The CDR3 sequence: CASSLVPANEQFF. The DNA of the CDR3 is TGTGCCAGCAGCTTAGTCCCTGCCAATGAGCAGTTCTTC. Supplemented by reference TRBV7-2 and TRBJ2-1, the full variable domain reads GAGVSQSPSNKVTEKGKDVELRCDPISGHTALYWYRQSLGQGLEFLIYFQGNSAPDKSGLPSDRFSAERTGGSVSTLTIQRTQQEDSAVYLCASSLVPANEQFFGPGTRLTVL.

The chain couples TRBV5-1 to TRBJ2-7, with TRBD2 matching 9 bases. This CDR3 is built from 17 residues. Per germline, CDR1 SGHRS and CDR2 YFSETQ. V gave up 1 base and J gave up 2 bases; unmatched junction bases: 10. The CDR3 region is CASSLPAGGPFTYEQYF. CDR3 sequence (DNA): TGCGCCAGCAGCTTGCCAGCGGGAGGACCCTTTACCTACGAGCAGTACTTC.

The rearrangement uses TRBV15 and TRBJ2-1; TRBD2 is a possible D gene (6 bases). The CDR3 is 17 residues long. V lost 1 base and J 8 bases, leaving 21 bases between the germline ends. Germline-derived CDR1 and CDR2 are LNHNV and YYDKDF (reference sequence). The CDR3 DNA reads as TGTGCCACCAGCAGAGTGGCTAGCGTGGGGGTACTTTATGAGCAGTTCTTC. It encodes CATSRVASVGVLYEQFF.

This chain connects TRBV9 to TRBJ2-1, with 8 bases aligning to TRBD2. The length of the CDR3 is 15 residues. Germline-derived CDR1 and CDR2 are SGDLS and YYNGEE. Trimming cost V 0 bases and J 10 bases; bases outside gene matches: 9. The chain's CDR3 is CASSVVVREEGEQFF. CDR3 DNA: TGTGCCAGCAGCGTAGTTGTGCGGGAGGAGGGGGAGCAGTTCTTC.

This clone was found a few times. This chain joins TRBV5-4 and TRBJ1-2; D is possibly TRBD1 (5 bases). The V end lost 1 base, the J end lost 4 bases, and 14 bases lay between the germline ends. Germline CDR1 is SGHNT and CDR2 is YYREEE (reference sequence). The CDR3 is 15 residues long. The CDR3 spells CASSLSQGGSYGYTF. As DNA, the CDR3 is TGTGCCAGCAGCTTGTCCCAGGGCGGATCCTATGGCTACACCTTC.